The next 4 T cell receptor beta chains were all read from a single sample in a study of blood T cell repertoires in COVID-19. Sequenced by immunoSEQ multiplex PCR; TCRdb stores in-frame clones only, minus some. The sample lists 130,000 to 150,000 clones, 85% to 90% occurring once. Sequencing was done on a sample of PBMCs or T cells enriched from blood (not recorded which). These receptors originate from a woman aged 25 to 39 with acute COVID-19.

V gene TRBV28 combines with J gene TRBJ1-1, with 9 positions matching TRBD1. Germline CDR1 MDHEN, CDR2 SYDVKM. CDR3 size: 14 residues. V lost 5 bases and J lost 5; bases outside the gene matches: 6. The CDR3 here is CASSVDRGGTEAFF. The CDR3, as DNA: TGTGCCAGCAGTGTCGACAGGGGGGGGACTGAAGCTTTCTTT.

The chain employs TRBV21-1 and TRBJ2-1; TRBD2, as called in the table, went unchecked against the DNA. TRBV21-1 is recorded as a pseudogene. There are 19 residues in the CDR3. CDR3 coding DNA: TGTGCCAGCAGCAGACCGCGTCTGACTAGCAACCACTCCTACAATGAGCAGTTCTTC. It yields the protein CASSRPRLTSNHSYNEQFF.

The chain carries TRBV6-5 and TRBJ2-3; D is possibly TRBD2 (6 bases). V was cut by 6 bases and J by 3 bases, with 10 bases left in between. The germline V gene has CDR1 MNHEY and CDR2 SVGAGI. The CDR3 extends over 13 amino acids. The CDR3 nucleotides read TGTGCCAGCAGGAAGACTAGAACAGATACGCAGTATTTT. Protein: CASRKTRTDTQYF.

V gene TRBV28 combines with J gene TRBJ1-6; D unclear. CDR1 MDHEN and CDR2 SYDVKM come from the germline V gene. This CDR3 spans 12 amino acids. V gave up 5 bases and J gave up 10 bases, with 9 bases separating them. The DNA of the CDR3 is TGTGCCAGCAGTACGAAACGGTCACCCCTCCACTTT. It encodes CASSTKRSPLHF.